The sequence of this T cell receptor beta chain was determined in a study of T cells expressing NK-cell markers. Study summary: Sorted CD3+CD56-NKG2C+, CD3+CD56+NKG2C- and CD3+CD56+NKG2C+ T cells were the source of the TCR beta repertoires.

In regard to this clonotype: Its antigen is still unknown.

The germline CDR1 and CDR2 sequences are SGHKS and YYEKEE (reference sequence). CDR3 length equals 15 residues. With UMIs, 5'RACE template switching was used to make TCR beta cDNA. TCRdb re-called the 5' RACE reads; every CDR3 protein appears as one record, without DNA. In all, the sample yields roughly 300,000 distinct CDR3 sequences. Study results and caveats: In about 6 donors, dominant NKG2C+ clonotypes were about 1.0-7.0% of CD8+ T cells. Nothing established the HCMV specificity of expanded NKG2C+ T cell clones.

The rearrangement links TRBV5-5 to TRBJ1-5; TCRdb picks TRBD1, but there is no DNA to check that call. This receptor was obtained from a woman between 18 and 69 years old in good health. What was sequenced was blood T cells: a sorted CD56 or NKG2C T cell subset, CD4+ or CD8+ T cells, or bulk PBMC T cells (not recorded which). CDR3 sequence reads: CASSQTGTSNQPQHF.